Listed below are T cell receptor beta chains from one sample, sequenced in a study of blood T cell repertoires in COVID-19. The method was immunoSEQ multiplex PCR; TCRdb's version includes in-frame clones alone and lacks a portion of them. The sample has some 260,000 clones, 85% to 95% seen once. The sample was PBMCs or T cells enriched from blood (not recorded which). The receptors here all came from a woman younger than 30 who had recovered from COVID-19. The conserved cysteine and the conserved F or W are not part of the CDR3 here. Clone size appears in some rows only: once, few, many, or a class for an expanded clone.

V	size	length	CDR3
TRBV27	.	13	ASGRNRGPGNTIY
TRBV28	once	13	ASSSRDRGPKEQY
TRBV7-8	.	14	ASSLRSSGVPGELF
TRBV3-1/TRBV3-2	.	11	ASSRQMNTEAF
TRBV12-3/TRBV12-4	once	11	ASSLAGGTEAF
TRBV5-6	.	14	ASSPLGLGGSETQY
TRBV27	.	13	ASKRDRHSGNTIY
TRBV5-4	.	10	ASSLSGNEQY
TRBV5-4	.	13	ASRHEPRVNTEAF
TRBV5-1	.	14	ASSLVPGTGDYGYT
TRBV7-7	.	13	ASSLLAADTDTQY
TRBV5-8	.	17	ASSPRDRLAGGRTGELF
TRBV6-2/TRBV6-3	.	13	ASSYLGGVNTEAF
TRBV5-4	.	11	ASSLGAGVQAF
TRBV27	.	11	ASSFTGNYGYT
TRBV23-1	.	15	ASSQSGHNYSGNTIY
TRBV3-1/TRBV3-2	.	13	ASSRDRGRIGELF
TRBV24-1	.	12	ATGRPANTGELF
TRBV2	.	15	ASSDAGGDFIRGELF
TRBV18	.	15	ASSPRGGAILQETQY
TRBV10-1	.	13	ASSEGAQVTGELF